This TCR beta chain was sequenced in a study of blood T cell repertoires in COVID-19. Study-wide background: The study drew acute and convalescent COVID-19 samples from the United States, Italy and Spain. Sources were T cells, B-cell-depleted T cells, or PBMCs; the material itself was cDNA or gDNA.

In the source study's methods: Amplification from reference gene primers served as the basis for estimated nucleated cell counts. This table comes from immunoSEQ multiplex PCR, and its TCRdb copy is limited to in-frame clones, with some not included. The V and J calls and clone size are taken from that table; D and trimming were inferred from the DNA. This sample yields about 190,000 clones, of which 90% are seen a single time; 0.6% to 0.8% belongs to the top ten. The clonotype comes from a man in his fifties with acute or convalescent COVID-19. Material for sequencing was peripheral blood.

The CDR3 spells CASSQENRDWTEAFF. The DNA for the CDR3 is TGTGCCAGCAGCCAAGAAAACAGGGATTGGACTGAAGCTTTCTTT. The rearrangement uses TRBV4-2 and TRBJ1-1, with D possibly TRBD1 on 6 matching bases. Germline CDR1 and CDR2: LGHNA and YNFKEQ. V lost 0 bases, J lost 5 bases, and 13 bases lay in between. The length of the CDR3 is 15 residues.